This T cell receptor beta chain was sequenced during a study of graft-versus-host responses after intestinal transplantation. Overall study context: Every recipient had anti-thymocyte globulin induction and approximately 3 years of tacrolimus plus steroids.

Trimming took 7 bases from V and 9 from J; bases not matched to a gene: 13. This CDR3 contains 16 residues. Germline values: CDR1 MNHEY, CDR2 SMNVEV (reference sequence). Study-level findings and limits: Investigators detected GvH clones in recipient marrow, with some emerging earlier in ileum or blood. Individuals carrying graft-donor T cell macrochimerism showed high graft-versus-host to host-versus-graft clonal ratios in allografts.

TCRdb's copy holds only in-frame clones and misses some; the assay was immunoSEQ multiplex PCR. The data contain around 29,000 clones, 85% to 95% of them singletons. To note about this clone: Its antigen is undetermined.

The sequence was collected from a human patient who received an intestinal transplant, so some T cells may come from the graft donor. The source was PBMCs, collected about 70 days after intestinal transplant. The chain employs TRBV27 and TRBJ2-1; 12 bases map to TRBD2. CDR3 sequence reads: CASTKARTSGIGEQFF. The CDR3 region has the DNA TGTGCCAGCACCAAGGCTCGGACTAGCGGGATCGGTGAGCAGTTCTTC.